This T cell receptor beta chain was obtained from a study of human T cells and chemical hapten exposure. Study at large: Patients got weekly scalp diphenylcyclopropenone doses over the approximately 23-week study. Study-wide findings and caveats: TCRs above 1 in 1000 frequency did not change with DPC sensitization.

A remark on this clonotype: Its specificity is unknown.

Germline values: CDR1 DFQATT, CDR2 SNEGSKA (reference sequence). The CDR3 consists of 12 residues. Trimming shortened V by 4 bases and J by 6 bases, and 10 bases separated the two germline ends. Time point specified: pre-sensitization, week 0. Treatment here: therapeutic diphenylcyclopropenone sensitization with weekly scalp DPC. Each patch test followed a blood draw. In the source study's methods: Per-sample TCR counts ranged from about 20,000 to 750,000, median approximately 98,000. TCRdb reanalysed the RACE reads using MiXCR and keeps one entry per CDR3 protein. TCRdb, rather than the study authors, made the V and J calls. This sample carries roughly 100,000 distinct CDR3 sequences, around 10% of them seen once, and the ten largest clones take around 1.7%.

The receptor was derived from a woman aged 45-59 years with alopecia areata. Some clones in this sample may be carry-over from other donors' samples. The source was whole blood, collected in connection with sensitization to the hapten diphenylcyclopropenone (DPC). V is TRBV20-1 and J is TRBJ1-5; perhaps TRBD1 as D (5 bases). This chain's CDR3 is CSATEGSQPQHF. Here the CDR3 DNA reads TGCAGTGCTACAGAGGGGTCTCAGCCCCAGCATTTT.